Each of the 4 T cell receptor beta chains below was sequenced from the same sample in a study of T cell responses to AZD1222 COVID-19 vaccine. Libraries were prepared by immunoSEQ multiplex PCR; TCRdb keeps only in-frame clonotypes and omits some of them. The top ten clones hold 1% to 1.5% of a sample with roughly 180,000 clones, 92% of them seen once. This sample comprised peripheral blood, obtained 28 days after the second AZD1222 dose. These receptors all stem from an adult who received the AZD1222 COVID-19 vaccine.

The chain uses TRBV18 and TRBJ1-5; no reliable D call. The length of the CDR3 is 14 residues. Deletions cut 3 bases from V and 5 bases from J, with 11 bases between. Germline assignment: CDR1 KGHSH and CDR2 LQKENI. The CDR3 bases are TGTGCCAGCTCACCGCAGACTGATCATCAGCCCCAGCATTTT. This encodes CASSPQTDHQPQHF. Drawing the rest from reference TRBV18 and TRBJ1-5, the complete variable domain is NAGVMQNPRHLVRRRGQEARLRCSPMKGHSHVYWYRQLPEEGLKFMVYLQKENIIDESGMPKERFSAEFPKEGPSILRIQQVVRGDSAAYFCASSPQTDHQPQHFGDGTRLSIL.

J is TRBJ2-5 and V is TRBV11-3; 7 bases fit TRBD2. The CDR3 contains 14 residues. Germline V gene sequence: CDR1 SGHNT, CDR2 YENEEA. V trimming: 4 bases; J trimming: 4 bases; junction bases outside the gene matches: 6. Written as DNA, the CDR3 is TGTGCCAGCAGCTCTGGGGGGGTTGGAGAGACCCAGTACTTC. Its protein is CASSSGGVGETQYF.

J is TRBJ1-1 and V is TRBV19; 7 nucleotides align to TRBD1. The germline gives CDR1 LNHDA, CDR2 SQIVND (reference sequence). With 0 bases clipped from V and 6 bases from J, the junction kept 7 bases outside the gene matches. This CDR3 region has 15 residues. CDR3 sequence reads: CASSIDPTGVPEAFF. The CDR3 nucleotides are TGTGCCAGTAGTATAGACCCTACAGGGGTCCCTGAAGCTTTCTTT.

This clone was counted a single time. This sequence joins TRBV11-2 and TRBJ2-1, with 12 positions matching TRBD2. The CDR3 is made up of 14 amino acids. Germline assignment: CDR1 SGHAT and CDR2 FQNNGV. The V segment lost 8 bases and the J segment 10 bases; nucleotides outside the gene matches: 9. CDR3: CASGGTSGLGEQFF. CDR3 nucleotide sequence: TGTGCCAGCGGCGGGACTAGCGGGTTGGGGGAGCAGTTCTTC.